A single sample gave rise to the 9 T cell receptor beta chains below, sequenced in a study of graft-versus-host responses after intestinal transplantation. The data were produced by immunoSEQ multiplex PCR, yet TCRdb's version contains in-frame clones alone and is incomplete. Of about 99,000 clones detected, about nine tenths appear once; the ten largest clones hold over 0.06%. No antigen has been assigned to these receptors. Material: unstimulated CD8+ T cells sorted from spleen or lymph node cells, obtained before transplant. These receptors were taken from a human donor who was the organ donor for an intestinal transplant.

The chain joins TRBV25-1 to TRBJ2-5; D gene uncertain. V dropped 3 bases and J dropped 5 bases, with 4 bases sitting between them. Germline V gene lookup returns CDR1 MGHDK and CDR2 SYGVNS. The CDR3 loop spans 11 amino acids. CDR3 sequence: CASSDLETQYF. CDR3 nucleotides: TGTGCCAGCAGTGACTTGGAGACCCAGTACTTC. The complete variable domain, with remaining parts taken from reference TRBV25-1 and TRBJ2-5, reads EADIYQTPRYLVIGTGKKITLECSQTMGHDKMYWYQQDPGMELHLIHYSYGVNSTEKGDLSSESTVSRIRTEHFPLTLESARPSHTSQYLCASSDLETQYFGPGTRLLVL.

The V and J genes are TRBV19 and TRBJ1-1; 7 bases agree with TRBD1. In germline, CDR1 is LNHDA, CDR2 SQIVND (reference sequence). J lost 5 bases, V lost 1 base, and 7 bases had no gene match. The CDR3 has 15 amino acids. The CDR3 bases are TGTGCCAGTAGTATAGTATACAGGGGAGCAACTGAAGCTTTCTTT. It encodes CASSIVYRGATEAFF. The whole variable domain, remainder taken from reference TRBV19 and TRBJ1-1, is DGGITQSPKYLFRKEGQNVTLSCEQNLNHDAMYWYRQDPGQGLRLIYYSQIVNDFQKGDIAEGYSVSREKKESFPLTVTSAQKNPTAFYLCASSIVYRGATEAFFGQGTRLTVV.

The chain employs TRBV10-2 and TRBJ1-3; D unresolved. Germline V CDR1 and CDR2: WSHSY, SAAADI. This CDR3 is 15 amino acids long. With 7 bases removed from V and 0 bases from J, the gap between germline ends came to 13 bases. CDR3 residues: CASNDGPPSGNTIYF. The CDR3 coding sequence is TGCGCCAGCAACGATGGGCCCCCCTCTGGAAACACCATATATTTT.

This chain connects TRBV7-9 to TRBJ2-7; TRBD2 agrees at 11 bases. The V segment lost 5 bases and the J segment 6 bases; nucleotides outside the gene matches: 15. Germline CDR1 reads SEHNR; CDR2 reads FQNEAQ (reference sequence). CDR3 length: 17 amino acids. The CDR3, as DNA: TGTGCCAGCAGCCTGTATGGCGAACTAGCGGGAGTAACCGAGCAGTACTTC. Translating gives CASSLYGELAGVTEQYF.

The chain links TRBV28 to TRBJ2-7; TRBD1 matches 9 bases. V lost 6 bases to trimming and J lost 0 bases; unmatched junction nucleotides: 15. From germline, CDR1 is MDHEN and CDR2 SYDVKM. CDR3 length: 18 residues. CDR3 sequence: CASSHGQGSTQSSYEQYF. The DNA of the CDR3 is TGTGCCAGCAGCCATGGACAGGGGTCGACGCAAAGCTCCTACGAGCAGTACTTC.

This sequence joins TRBV6-4 and TRBJ2-1; possibly TRBD1 for D (5 bases). V lost 8 bases to trimming and J lost 15 bases, with 17 bases between them. Germline CDR1 is MRHNA and CDR2 is SNTAGT. The CDR3 has 11 amino acids. The CDR3 loop reads CASFDSRERFF. The CDR3 nucleotides are TGTGCCAGCTTCGACAGCCGAGAACGGTTCTTC.

The J gene is TRBJ1-5, the V gene TRBV5-1; TRBD1 agrees at 7 bases. The V segment lost 3 bases and the J segment 9 bases; nucleotides outside the gene matches: 15. Per germline, CDR1 SGHRS and CDR2 YFSETQ. This CDR3 region has 16 residues. The CDR3 region is CASSSPVRQGRWPQHF. Written as DNA, the CDR3 is TGCGCCAGCAGCTCCCCAGTGAGACAGGGAAGGTGGCCCCAGCATTTT.

V gene TRBV9 combines with J gene TRBJ2-7; possibly TRBD2 for D (5 bases). Germline CDR1 SGDLS, CDR2 YYNGEE. The V gene lost 0 bases and the J gene lost 2 bases, with 9 bases spanning the gap. This CDR3 is built from 14 residues. CDR3: CASSVAYGAYEQYF. The CDR3 DNA follows: TGTGCCAGCAGCGTAGCTTACGGGGCCTACGAGCAGTACTTC.

V is TRBV5-5 and J is TRBJ1-1; D is perhaps TRBD1 (5 bases). The CDR3 runs 14 residues. Looked up from germline, CDR1 is SGHKS and CDR2 is YYEKEE (reference sequence). Trimming stripped 4 bases from V and 7 bases from J, with 17 bases between. The CDR3 is CASSAGLTRIEAFF. CDR3 DNA sequence: TGTGCCAGCAGCGCGGGACTGACCCGAATTGAAGCTTTCTTT.